Listed below are T cell receptor beta chains from one sample, sequenced in a study of blood T cell repertoires in COVID-19. Profiling relied on immunoSEQ multiplex PCR, and the TCRdb table lists in-frame clones only, not all of them. This table has around 97,000 clones, over 85% appearing once. The sample was peripheral blood. These receptors all come from a woman older than 75 in a cohort sampled during active COVID-19. Each CDR3 is given without its conserved first and last residue.

>TRBV5-4
ASNPGASGSYNEQF
>TRBV12-3/TRBV12-4
ASSRSVGTEAF
>TRBV9
ASSSGTTNTGELF
>TRBV28
ASTDRAWSGYT
>TRBV6-2/TRBV6-3
ASSPSDAQGLRYGYT
>TRBV3-1/TRBV3-2
ASSQDIRGGSEKLF
>TRBV7-8
ASSRRGGFGETQY
>TRBV6-1
ASSEREDEQY
>TRBV5-4
ASSSGQGDHEQY
>TRBV6-5
AARYNSPLH
>TRBV3-1/TRBV3-2
ASSPGAGQPQH
>TRBV7-4
ASSLARKITGELF
>TRBV5-1
ASSLGLDNEKLF
>TRBV24-1
ATSDSSGGAPDTQY
>TRBV21-1
ASTPAGTTDTQY
>TRBV28
ASSPSTGQENQPQH
>TRBV4-1
ASSPLGRGSPLH
>TRBV27
ASSGALRVSGANVLT
>TRBV5-1
ASSLVIAFENEQF
>TRBV5-1
ASSKLTGPATDTQY
>TRBV13
ASSSSDRGLYEQY
>TRBV29-1
SVEDPPGKAF
>TRBV5-6
ASSSISGGALEQY
>TRBV7-8
ASGPDISSYNSPLH
>TRBV19
ASRAGTGGYHEQF
>TRBV6-1
ASSDRADGYT
>TRBV3-1/TRBV3-2
ASSQGYRGIYGYT
>TRBV7-2
ASSFQTGVESTQY
>TRBV6-1
ASSSGQGQLGEQY
>TRBV5-1
ASSSSGRASGSDTQY
>TRBV5-1
ASSVGQGASTEAF
>TRBV5-1
ASSLAGDTGELF
>TRBV6-6
ASSRQGAYSNQPQH
>TRBV18
ASSPTPGTAHANYGYT
>TRBV3-1/TRBV3-2
ASSPSGGPYNEQF
>TRBV12-3/TRBV12-4
ASKPRVYDTQY
>TRBV2
ASTQDPRLAGGRQY
>TRBV11-2
ASSLHGGTQH
>TRBV7-2
ASSPDRGPYNEQF
>TRBV5-1
ASSADRGVGGELF
>TRBV28
ASRETGDRGSEQY
>TRBV12-3/TRBV12-4
ASGEERPF
>TRBV3-1/TRBV3-2
ASSQVLLAGSGEQY
>TRBV19
ASSTGYSGNTIY
>TRBV5-1
ASSTQQATNEKLF
>TRBV5-4
ASSSGGGTTTGELF
>TRBV15
ATSFRSGISYEQY
>TRBV19
ASTAGQGVGYSNQPQH